This TCR beta chain was sequenced for a study of shared clonotypes between healthy human individuals. CD45RA+ naive and CD45RA-negative memory subsets were separated from CD4+ cells. Sequencing used immunoSEQ multiplex PCR; TCRdb keeps in-frame clones, though not all of them. This sample has approximately 2,300,000 clones; 85% to 95% occur once, and the top ten carry 0.37%. CDR1 and CDR2 from the germline V gene are SNHLY and FYNNEI. Trimming shortened V by 10 bases and J by 7 bases, and 16 bases separated the two germline ends. The CDR3 contains 12 residues. Sequenced input: naive CD4+ T cells from PBMCs. The subset here: CD45RA+ positively selected. This receptor was obtained from a man aged 18 to 29 in good health. Some clones in this sample may be carry-over from other donors' samples. The chain couples TRBV2 to TRBJ1-1, with a weak D call TRBD1 (6 bases). DNA for the CDR3: TGTGCCACCCAACCGAGGACAGATGAAGCTTTCTTT. This translates into CATQPRTDEAFF. Full variable domain (missing parts from reference TRBV2 and TRBJ1-1): EPEVTQTPSHQVTQMGQEVILRCVPISNHLYFYWYRQILGQKVEFLVSFYNNEISEKSEIFDDQFSVERPDGSNFTLKIRSTKLEDSAMYFCATQPRTDEAFFGQGTRLTVV.